The clone carrying this T cell receptor beta chain was counted at least ten times. Its antigen is unidentified. Previously, flow cytometry had revealed CD8+CD57+ cell expansion in the patients chosen for sequencing. The data stem from a study of CD8+CD57+ T cells in acquired aplastic anemia. Background on the study: On average, sorted CD4+ and CD8+ cells gave roughly 3 ug of DNA. General observations from the study: In common between the patients and the controls were twenty-nine CD8+ CDR3 sequences.

Profiles of TCR beta VDJ and CDR3 were generated from a genomic DNA template. One entry per CDR3 protein, called by TCRdb with MiXCR from the reads. Of roughly 150,000 distinct CDR3 sequences in the sample, 45% to 55% are singletons; the top ten hold around 3%. Germline V lookup: CDR1 DFQATT, CDR2 SNEGSKA (reference sequence). V lost 6 bases and J lost 7, with 13 bases in between. This CDR3 region has 12 residues. The rearrangement links TRBV20-1 to TRBJ2-1; D possibly matches TRBD1 or TRBD2 (6 bases each). The receptor was derived from a human donor with aplastic anemia. The sample was sorted CD4+, CD8+, or CD8+CD57+ T cells (not recorded which) from PBMCs. The CDR3 spells CSAKGGLNEQFF. The CDR3 DNA sequence: TGCAGTGCCAAGGGGGGCTTGAATGAGCAGTTCTTC.